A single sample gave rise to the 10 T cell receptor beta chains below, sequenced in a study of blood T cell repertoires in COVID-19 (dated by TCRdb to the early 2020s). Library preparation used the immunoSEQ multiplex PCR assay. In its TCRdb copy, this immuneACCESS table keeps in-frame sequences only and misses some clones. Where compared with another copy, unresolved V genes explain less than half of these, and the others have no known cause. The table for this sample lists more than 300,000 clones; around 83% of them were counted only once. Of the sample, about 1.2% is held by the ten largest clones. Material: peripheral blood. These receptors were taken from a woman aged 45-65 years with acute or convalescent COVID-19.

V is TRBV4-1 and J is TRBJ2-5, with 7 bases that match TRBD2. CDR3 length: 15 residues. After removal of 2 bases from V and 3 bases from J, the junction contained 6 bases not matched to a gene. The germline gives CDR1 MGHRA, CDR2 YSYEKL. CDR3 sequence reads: CASSQRGGNEETQYF. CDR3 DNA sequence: TGCGCCAGCAGCCAAAGGGGAGGGAACGAAGAGACCCAGTACTTC.

This CDR3 reads CASSSQGLRDSPLHF. The CDR3 DNA follows: TGTGCCAGCAGCTCACAGGGGCTGAGGGATTCACCCCTCCACTTT. V is TRBV7-2 and J is TRBJ1-6; 7 bases map to TRBD1. Germline-derived CDR1 and CDR2 are SGHTA and FQGNSA. This CDR3 contains 15 residues. The junction had 8 bases not matched to a gene; V was cut back by 4 bases and J by 8 bases.

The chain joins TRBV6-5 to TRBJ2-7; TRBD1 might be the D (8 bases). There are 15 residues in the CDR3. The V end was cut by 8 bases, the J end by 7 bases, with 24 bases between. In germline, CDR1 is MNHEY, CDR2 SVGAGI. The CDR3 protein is CASGGGYRDRREQYV. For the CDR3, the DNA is TGTGCCAGCGGGGGGGGGTACCGGGACAGGAGGGAGCAGTACGTC.

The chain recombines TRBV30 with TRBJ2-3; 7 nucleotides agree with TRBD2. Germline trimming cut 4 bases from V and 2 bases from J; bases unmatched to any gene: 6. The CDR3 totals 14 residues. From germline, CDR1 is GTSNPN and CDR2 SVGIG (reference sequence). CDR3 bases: TGTGCCTGGACCGAGCGGGGAGTCACAGATACGCAGTATTTT. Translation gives CAWTERGVTDTQYF.

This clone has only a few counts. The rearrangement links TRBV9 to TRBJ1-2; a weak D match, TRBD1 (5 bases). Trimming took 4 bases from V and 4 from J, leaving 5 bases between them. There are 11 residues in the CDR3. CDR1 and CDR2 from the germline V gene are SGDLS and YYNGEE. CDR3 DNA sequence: TGTGCCAGCAGCCAGGGCTATGGCTACACCTTC. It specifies CASSQGYGYTF.

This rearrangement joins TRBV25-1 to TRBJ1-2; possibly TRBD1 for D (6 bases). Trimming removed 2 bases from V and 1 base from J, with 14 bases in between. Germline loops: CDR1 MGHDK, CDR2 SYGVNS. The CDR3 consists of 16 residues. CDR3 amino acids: CASSELGRGSNYGYTF. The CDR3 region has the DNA TGTGCCAGCAGTGAACTTGGAAGGGGGAGTAACTATGGCTACACCTTC.

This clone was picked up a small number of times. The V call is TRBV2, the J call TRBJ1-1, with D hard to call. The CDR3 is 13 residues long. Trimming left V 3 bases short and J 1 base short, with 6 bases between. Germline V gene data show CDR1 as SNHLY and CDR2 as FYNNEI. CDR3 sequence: CASSDEGNTEAFF. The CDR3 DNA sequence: TGTGCCAGCAGTGATGAGGGGAACACTGAAGCTTTCTTT.

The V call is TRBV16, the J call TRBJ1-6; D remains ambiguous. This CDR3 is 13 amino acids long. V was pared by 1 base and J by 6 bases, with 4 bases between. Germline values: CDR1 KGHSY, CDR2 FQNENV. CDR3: CASSQLANSPLHF. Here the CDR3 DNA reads TGTGCCAGCAGCCAATTGGCTAATTCACCCCTCCACTTT.

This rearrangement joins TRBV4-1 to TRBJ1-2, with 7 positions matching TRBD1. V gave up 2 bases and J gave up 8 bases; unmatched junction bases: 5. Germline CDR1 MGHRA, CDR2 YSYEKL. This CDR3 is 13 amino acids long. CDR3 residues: CASSQTGVRGYTF. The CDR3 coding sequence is TGCGCCAGCAGCCAAACAGGGGTTAGGGGCTACACCTTC.

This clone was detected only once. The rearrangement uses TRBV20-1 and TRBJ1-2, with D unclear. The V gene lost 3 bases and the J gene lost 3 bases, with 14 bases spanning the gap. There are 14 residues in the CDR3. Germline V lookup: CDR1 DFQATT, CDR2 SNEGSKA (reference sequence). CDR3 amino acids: CSASKPVRDYGYTF. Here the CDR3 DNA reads TGCAGTGCTAGTAAACCAGTGAGGGACTATGGCTACACCTTC.